This T cell receptor (beta chain) emerged from a study of CD8+ T cells in alopecia areata. Study-wide results and caveats: The study found TCR sharing across patients less clear than in mice, possibly for HLA reasons.

Treatment here: oral pan-JAK inhibitor, 5-10 mg twice daily. The germline gives CDR1 GTSNPN, CDR2 SVGIG (reference sequence). Between the trimmed V and J ends, which lost 0 bases and 2 bases, there was a span of 7 bases. The CDR3 is 13 residues long. Comments on this clone: The antigen is not known. Different DNA sequences within this sample yield the same CDR3.

Following RNA extraction, reverse transcription yielded cDNA that acted as the sequencing template. Measured with immunoSEQ multiplex PCR; TCRdb has only the in-frame clones, and not every one. The data show 150,000 to 200,000 clones, about 60% seen once. Specimen: CD4+ T cells sorted from blood, collected at week 24, from a patient treated with tofacitinib. This chain links TRBV30 with TRBJ1-1; unclear D gene. The clonotype was recovered from a human donor with alopecia areata. The CDR3 nucleotides are TGTGCCTGGAGTGTACGGGAAAACACTGAAGCTTTCTTT. Its protein product is CAWSVRENTEAFF.